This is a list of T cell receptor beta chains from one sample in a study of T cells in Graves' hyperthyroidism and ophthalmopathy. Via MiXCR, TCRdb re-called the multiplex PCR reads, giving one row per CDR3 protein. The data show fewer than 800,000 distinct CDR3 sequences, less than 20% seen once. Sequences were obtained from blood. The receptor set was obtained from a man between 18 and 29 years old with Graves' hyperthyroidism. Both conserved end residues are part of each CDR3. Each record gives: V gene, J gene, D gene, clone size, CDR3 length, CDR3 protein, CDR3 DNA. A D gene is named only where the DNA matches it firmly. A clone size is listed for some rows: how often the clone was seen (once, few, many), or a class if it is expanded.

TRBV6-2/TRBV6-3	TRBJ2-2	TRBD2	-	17	CASRHTSGRAWSGELFF	TGTGCCAGCAGGCATACTAGCGGGAGGGCCTGGAGCGGGGAGCTGTTTTTT
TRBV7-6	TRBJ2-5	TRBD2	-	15	CASSLASGRSETQYF	TGTGCCAGCAGCTTAGCTAGCGGGAGATCCGAGACCCAGTACTTC
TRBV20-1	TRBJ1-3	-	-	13	CSAYGGAGNTIYF	TGCAGTGCTTACGGGGGCGCTGGAAACACCATATATTTT
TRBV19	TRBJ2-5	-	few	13	CASRIRQGETQYF	TGTGCCAGTAGGATCAGGCAGGGAGAGACCCAGTACTTC
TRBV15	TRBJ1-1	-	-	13	CATRLREATEAFF	TGTGCCACCAGGCTCAGAGAGGCCACTGAAGCTTTCTTT
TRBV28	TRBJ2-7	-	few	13	CASKKGGTYEQYF	TGTGCCAGCAAAAAGGGGGGAACCTACGAGCAGTACTTC
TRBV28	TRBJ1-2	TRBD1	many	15	CASSQTGGPNYGYTF	TGTGCCAGCAGCCAGACAGGGGGGCCTAACTATGGCTACACCTTC
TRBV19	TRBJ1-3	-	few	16	CASNVADYASGNTIYF	TGTGCCAGCAACGTGGCGGACTATGCCTCTGGAAACACCATATATTTT
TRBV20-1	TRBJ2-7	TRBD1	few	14	CSASRAGGVYEQYF	TGCAGTGCTAGTCGGGCAGGGGGAGTCTACGAGCAGTACTTC
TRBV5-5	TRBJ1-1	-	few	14	CASSLGHVNTEAFF	TGTGCCAGCAGCTTAGGACACGTGAACACTGAAGCTTTCTTT
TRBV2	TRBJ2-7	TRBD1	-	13	CAGSVQGPGEQYF	TGTGCCGGCAGTGTACAGGGGCCCGGCGAGCAGTACTTC
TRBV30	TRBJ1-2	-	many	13	CAWTTSSGIGYTF	TGTGCCTGGACTACCTCAAGCGGGATAGGCTACACCTTC
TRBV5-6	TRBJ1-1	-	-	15	CASSLGPQAGTEAFF	TGTGCCAGCAGCCTAGGACCACAGGCCGGCACTGAAGCTTTCTTT
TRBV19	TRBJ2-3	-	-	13	CASSGIKPDTQYF	TGTGCCAGTAGCGGGATTAAACCGGATACGCAGTATTTT
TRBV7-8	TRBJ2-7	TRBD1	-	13	CASSPTGAHEQYF	TGTGCCAGCAGCCCGACAGGGGCCCACGAGCAGTACTTC
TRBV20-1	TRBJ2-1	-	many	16	CSPSSPQGGVHNEQFF	TGCAGTCCCAGTTCCCCTCAGGGGGGAGTTCACAATGAGCAGTTCTTC
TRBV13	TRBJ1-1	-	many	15	CASSPSGTVNTEAFF	TGTGCCAGCAGCCCTTCGGGCACAGTGAACACTGAAGCTTTCTTT
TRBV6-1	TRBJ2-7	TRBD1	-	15	CASQNPGQGANEQYF	TGTGCCAGCCAGAATCCGGGACAGGGGGCAAACGAGCAGTACTTC
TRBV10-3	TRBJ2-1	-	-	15	CAISEREWSYNEQFF	TGTGCCATCAGTGAACGGGAGTGGTCCTACAATGAGCAGTTCTTC